This T cell receptor beta chain was recovered during a study of blood T cell repertoires in COVID-19. Produced via immunoSEQ multiplex PCR; TCRdb's table is partial and in-frame only. Among 300,000 to 400,000 clones listed, 87% were seen once. This clone occurred a few times. With 0 bases removed from V and 1 base from J, the gap between germline ends came to 4 bases. The germline V gene encodes CDR1 SGDLS and CDR2 YYNGEE. The CDR3 has 13 residues. This receptor was obtained from a woman aged 55-69 years with COVID-19, enrolled during active disease. The material sequenced was peripheral blood. The gene calls are TRBV9 and TRBJ1-1; the D is unclear. The CDR3 region has the DNA TGTGCCAGCAGCGTAGGAGCGAACACTGAAGCTTTCTTT. Protein sequence: CASSVGANTEAFF.